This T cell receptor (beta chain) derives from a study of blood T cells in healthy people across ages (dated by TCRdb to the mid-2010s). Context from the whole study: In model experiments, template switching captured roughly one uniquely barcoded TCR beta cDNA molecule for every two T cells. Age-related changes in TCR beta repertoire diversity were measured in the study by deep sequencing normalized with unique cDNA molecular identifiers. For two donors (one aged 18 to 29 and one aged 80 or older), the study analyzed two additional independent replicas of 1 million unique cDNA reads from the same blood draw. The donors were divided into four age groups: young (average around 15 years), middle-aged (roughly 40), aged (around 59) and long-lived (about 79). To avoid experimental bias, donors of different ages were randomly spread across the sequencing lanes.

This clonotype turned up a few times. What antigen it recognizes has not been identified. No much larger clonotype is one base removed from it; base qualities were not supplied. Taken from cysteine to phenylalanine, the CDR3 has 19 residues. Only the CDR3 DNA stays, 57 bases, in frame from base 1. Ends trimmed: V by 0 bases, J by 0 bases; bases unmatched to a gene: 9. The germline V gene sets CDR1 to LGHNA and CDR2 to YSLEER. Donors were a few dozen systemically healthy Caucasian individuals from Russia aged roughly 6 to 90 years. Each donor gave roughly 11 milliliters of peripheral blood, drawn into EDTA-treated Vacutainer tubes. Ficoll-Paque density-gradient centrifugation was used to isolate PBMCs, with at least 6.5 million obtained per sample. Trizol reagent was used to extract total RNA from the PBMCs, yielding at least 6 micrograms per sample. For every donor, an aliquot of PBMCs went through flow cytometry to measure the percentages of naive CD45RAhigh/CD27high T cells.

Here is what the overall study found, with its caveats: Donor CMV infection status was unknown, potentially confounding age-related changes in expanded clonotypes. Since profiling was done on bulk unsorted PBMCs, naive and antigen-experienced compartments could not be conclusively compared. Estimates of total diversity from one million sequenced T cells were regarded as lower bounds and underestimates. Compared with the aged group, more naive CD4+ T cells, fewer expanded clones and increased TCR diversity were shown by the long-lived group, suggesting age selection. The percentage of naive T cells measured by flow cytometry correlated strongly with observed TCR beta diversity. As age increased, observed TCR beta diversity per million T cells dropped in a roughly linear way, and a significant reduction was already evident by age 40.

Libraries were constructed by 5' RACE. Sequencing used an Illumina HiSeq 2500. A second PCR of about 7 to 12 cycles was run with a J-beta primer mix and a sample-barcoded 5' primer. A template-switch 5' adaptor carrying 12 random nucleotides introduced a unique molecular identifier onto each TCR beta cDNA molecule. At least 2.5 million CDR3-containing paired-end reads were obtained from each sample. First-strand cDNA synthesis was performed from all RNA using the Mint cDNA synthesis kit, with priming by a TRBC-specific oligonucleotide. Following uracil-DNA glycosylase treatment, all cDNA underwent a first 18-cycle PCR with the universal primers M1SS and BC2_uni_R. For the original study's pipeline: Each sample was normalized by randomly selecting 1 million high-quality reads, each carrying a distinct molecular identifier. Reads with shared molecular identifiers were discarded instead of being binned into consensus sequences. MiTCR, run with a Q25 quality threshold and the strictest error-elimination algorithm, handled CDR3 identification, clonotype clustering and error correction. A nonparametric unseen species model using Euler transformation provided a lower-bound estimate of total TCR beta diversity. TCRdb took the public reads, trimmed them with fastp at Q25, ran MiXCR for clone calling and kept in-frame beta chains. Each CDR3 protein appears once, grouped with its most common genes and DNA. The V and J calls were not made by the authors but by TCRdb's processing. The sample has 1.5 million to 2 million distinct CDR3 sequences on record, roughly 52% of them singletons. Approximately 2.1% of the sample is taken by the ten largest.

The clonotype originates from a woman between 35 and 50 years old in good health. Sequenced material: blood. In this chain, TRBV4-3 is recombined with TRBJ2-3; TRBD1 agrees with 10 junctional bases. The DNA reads TGCGCCAGCAGCCAAGATTGGGGACAGGGGTCTCCTAGCACAGATACGCAGTATTTT. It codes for CASSQDWGQGSPSTDTQYF.